The source of this T cell receptor beta chain is a study of blood T cell repertoires in COVID-19. Study-wide background: Both acute and convalescent COVID-19 samples were obtained from the United States, Italy and Spain. Nucleic acid was either cDNA or gDNA, and it came from T cells, B-cell-depleted T cells, or PBMCs.

The V gene's germline CDR1 is SNHLY and CDR2 FYNNEI. This CDR3 has 12 residues. The ends were cut back, 8 bases at V and 7 bases at J, with 14 bases in the middle. Per the authors' pipeline: Counts of nucleated cells, estimated from reference gene primer amplification, were obtained. TCRdb's table, derived via immunoSEQ multiplex PCR, lists solely in-frame clones and lacks some. Clone size and the V and J calls come from that table; the DNA yielded D and trimming. The sample has approximately 180,000 clones; 70% to 90% are singletons. Sequenced: peripheral blood. This clonotype was sampled from a man between 40 and 49 years old with active or convalescent COVID-19. The gene calls are TRBV2 and TRBJ1-2; D may be TRBD1 (6 bases). The chain's CDR3 is CASVPNRVGYTF. The CDR3 coding sequence is TGTGCCAGCGTACCGAACAGGGTTGGCTACACCTTC.